This T cell receptor beta chain was profiled in a study of memory CD4+ T cells and cytomegalovirus serostatus. Study as a whole: Donors were healthy Belgian adults, several CMV seropositive and roughly 25 seronegative.

The sort gate was single viable CD3+CD4+CD8-CD45RO+ cells for memory CD4+ T cells. CD4+ T cells were isolated by positive magnetic selection. The CDR3 is 14 residues long. CDR1 is SGDLS and CDR2 is YYNGEE in the germline V gene. V lost 4 bases to trimming and J lost 5 bases; unmatched junction nucleotides: 5. As originally analysed: Out-of-frame sequences were removed, leaving 2,204,828 distinct TCRbeta sequences. TCRdb keeps only in-frame clones here, not all; method: immunoSEQ multiplex PCR. The V and J calls and clone size come from that table; D and trimming were worked out from the DNA. Found here are about 57,000 clones, around 79% of them singletons; the top ten hold about 0.82%. In its sample, this clone was seen once.

This chain connects TRBV9 to TRBJ2-2; 7 bases are a match to TRBD1. The receptor's source is an adult in good health and CMV-seronegative. Sequencing input: memory CD4+ T cells from blood. The DNA for the CDR3 is TGTGCCAGCAGCCCCAGACAGGGAACCGGGGAGCTGTTTTTT. Protein product: CASSPRQGTGELFF.